This is a list of T cell receptor beta chains from one sample in a study of blood T cell repertoires in COVID-19. Sequencing was performed with immunoSEQ multiplex PCR; in TCRdb, only in-frame clones are kept and a portion is missing. The sample consists of around 150,000 clones, 85% to 95% of them appearing once. Sequenced input: peripheral blood. Receptors originate from a woman aged 45-59 years with acute or convalescent COVID-19. Each CDR3 is given with its conserved first and last residue. D genes are given only for firm matches. Expanded clones get a size class; other rows say once, few or many, or leave the size out.

>NA|TRBJ2-1|TRBD2|TRBV7-9
TGTGCCAGCAGCCCGAGGACTAGCGGGAGGGGGAATGAGCAGTTCTTC
CASSPRTSGRGNEQFF
>NA|TRBJ1-1|NA|TRBV2
TGTGCCAGCAACTTGGGAGATGAAGCTTTCTTT
CASNLGDEAFF
>NA|TRBJ1-3|NA|TRBV25-1
TGTGCCAGTATTACTAGCTCTGGAAACACCATATATTTT
CASITSSGNTIYF
>NA|TRBJ2-5|NA|TRBV4-1
TGCGCCAGCAGCCAAGACCGGACAATCGAGACCCAGTACTTC
CASSQDRTIETQYF
>NA|TRBJ1-2|NA|TRBV5-4
TGTGCCAGCAGCTTGACAGGCCTCTATGGCTACACCTTC
CASSLTGLYGYTF
>NA|TRBJ1-2|TRBD1|TRBV15
TGTGCCACCAGCGGAGCCGGGACAGGGGCCGGCTACACCTTC
CATSGAGTGAGYTF
>NA|TRBJ2-7|NA|TRBV30
TGTGCCTGGAAGGGCAGGGGCACATCCTACGAGCAGTACTTC
CAWKGRGTSYEQYF
>NA|TRBJ1-5|NA|TRBV7-9
TGTGCCAGCAGCTCGACCGGGGATCAGCCCCAGCATTTT
CASSSTGDQPQHF
>NA|TRBJ2-2|TRBD2|TRBV7-2
TGTGCCAGCAGCTTATCGACTAGCGGGGTGACCGGGGAGCTGTTTTTT
CASSLSTSGVTGELFF
>NA|TRBJ1-4|NA|TRBV11-3
TGTGCCAGCAGCTTAGGAAGGGGATCTAATGAAAAACTGTTTTTT
CASSLGRGSNEKLFF
>NA|TRBJ2-3|NA|TRBV5-1
TGCGCCAGCAGCTTCTATAATGCAGGGAATACGCAGTATTTT
CASSFYNAGNTQYF
>NA|TRBJ2-3|NA|TRBV7-9
TGTGCCAGCAGCTTAGGGACTTTAGGGGATACGCAGTATTTT
CASSLGTLGDTQYF
>once|TRBJ1-2|NA|TRBV3-1/TRBV3-2
TGTGCCAGCAGCCAAGATAACAGGGTAAAGGGCTACACCTTC
CASSQDNRVKGYTF
>NA|TRBJ1-4|NA|TRBV28
TGTGCCAGCAGTTTAGACAGAGGCACTAATGAAAAACTGTTTTTT
CASSLDRGTNEKLFF
>NA|TRBJ1-4|NA|TRBV25-1
TGTGCCAGCAGTGAACCCAAGGCAGGCAGTGAAAAACTGTTTTTT
CASSEPKAGSEKLFF
>NA|TRBJ1-6|NA|TRBV5-1
TGCGCCAGCAGCTTGGGAGGGCCACCCGGGCATTCACCCCTCCACTTT
CASSLGGPPGHSPLHF
>NA|TRBJ2-3|NA|TRBV7-9
TGTGCCAGCAGCCTACGAAGTGTGGCCCAGGGGACCGGCACAGATACGCAGTATTTT
CASSLRSVAQGTGTDTQYF
>NA|TRBJ1-3|NA|TRBV18
TGTGCCAGCTCACCGAACAGTCACTCTGGAAACACCATATATTTT
CASSPNSHSGNTIYF
>NA|TRBJ1-2|NA|TRBV4-1
TGCGCCAGCAGCCAAGCTGCAGGGTATAACTATGGCTACACCTTC
CASSQAAGYNYGYTF
>once|TRBJ1-2|NA|TRBV21-1
TGTGCCAGCAACAAACAGGGTTTTGATGGCTACACCTTC
CASNKQGFDGYTF
>NA|TRBJ2-5|TRBD2|TRBV20-1
TGCAGTGCTAGTTCCAGCGGGGGGGCCGGGTCGGAGACCCAGTACTTC
CSASSSGGAGSETQYF
>NA|TRBJ2-2|TRBD1|TRBV3-1/TRBV3-2
TGTGCCAGCAGCTCGTCCAGAGGGGGCTCCACCGGGGAGCTGTTTTTT
CASSSSRGGSTGELFF
>NA|TRBJ1-5|TRBD1|TRBV6-2/TRBV6-3
TGTGCCAGCAGTTCATCCCGTGACAGGGGGGGTCAGCCCCAGCATTTT
CASSSSRDRGGQPQHF
>NA|TRBJ2-1|TRBD1|TRBV4-1
TGCGCCAGCAGCCAGGCCCGACAGGGTCTAAATGAGCAGTTCTTC
CASSQARQGLNEQFF
>NA|TRBJ2-1|NA|TRBV6-5
TGTGCCACCAGGGACGCCGGCGGGAATGAGCAGTTCTTC
CATRDAGGNEQFF
>NA|TRBJ1-1|NA|TRBV30
TGTGCCTGGAGTGTACTAGAGGGTAACACTGAAGCTTTCTTT
CAWSVLEGNTEAFF
>NA|TRBJ2-3|TRBD2|TRBV5-4
TGTGCCAGCAGTGCTAGCGGGGTACATGCAGATACGCAGTATTTT
CASSASGVHADTQYF
>NA|TRBJ2-1|TRBD2|TRBV7-8
TGTGCCAGCAGCTCAGGGTGGTTGCGAGCGGGGGAGGACAATGAGCAGTTCTTC
CASSSGWLRAGEDNEQFF
>NA|TRBJ1-2|TRBD1|TRBV5-1
TGCGCCAGCAGCAAGGGACAGGGCTATGGCTACACCTTC
CASSKGQGYGYTF